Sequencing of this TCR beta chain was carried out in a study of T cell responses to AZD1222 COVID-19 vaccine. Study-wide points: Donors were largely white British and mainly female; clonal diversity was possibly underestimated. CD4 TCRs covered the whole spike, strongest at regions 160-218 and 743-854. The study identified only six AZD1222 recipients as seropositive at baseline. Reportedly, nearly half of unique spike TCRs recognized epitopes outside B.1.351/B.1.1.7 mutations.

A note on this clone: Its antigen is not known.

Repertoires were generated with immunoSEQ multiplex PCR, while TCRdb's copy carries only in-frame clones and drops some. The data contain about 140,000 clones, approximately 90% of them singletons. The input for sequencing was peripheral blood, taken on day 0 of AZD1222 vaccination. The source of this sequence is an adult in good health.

Here the CDR3 DNA reads TGTGCCAGCACCCATGGCCGGGGGCTGACTGAAGCTTTCTTT. Translating gives CASTHGRGLTEAFF. The chain employs TRBV7-9 and TRBJ1-1; D may be TRBD1 (6 bases). The V end was cut by 7 bases, the J end by 5 bases, with 17 bases between. Germline lookup yields CDR1 SEHNR and CDR2 FQNEAQ (reference sequence). This CDR3 contains 14 residues.